A selection of T cell receptor beta chains follows, all from one sample in a study of blood T cell repertoires in COVID-19. Repertoires were generated with immunoSEQ multiplex PCR, while TCRdb's copy carries only in-frame clones and drops some. The sample records some 260,000 clones, approximately 86% being singletons. The sequencing sample was made of peripheral blood. These receptors all stem from a man aged 80 or over with acute or convalescent COVID-19. Each CDR3 is given with its conserved first and last residue. Each record gives: J gene, D gene, V gene, clone size, CDR3 DNA, CDR3 protein. The D gene is left open where the match is weak. Some rows mark clone size as missing; the rest say once, few, many or name a class of expanded clone.

TRBJ1-1 . TRBV9 . TGTGCCAGCAGCCCCCGAAGGCAGGAGGGCACTGAAGCTTTCTTT CASSPRRQEGTEAFF
TRBJ2-5 TRBD2 TRBV5-4 . TGTGCCAGCAGCGCGCCGGGACTAGCGACAGAGACCCAGTACTTC CASSAPGLATETQYF
TRBJ1-1 . TRBV19 . TGTGCCAGTACCGAGGGCCCTATGAACACTGAAGCTTTCTTT CASTEGPMNTEAFF
TRBJ2-3 . TRBV11-2 . TGTGCCAGCAGCCTGGGGACTCGCACAGATACGCAGTATTTT CASSLGTRTDTQYF
TRBJ2-1 . TRBV7-7 few TGTGCTAGCAGCTTAGGGCTAGTCCCAAACAATGAGCAGTTCTTC CASSLGLVPNNEQFF
TRBJ1-1 . TRBV7-8 . TGTGCCAGCAGCTTAGGGGCGAACACTGAAGCTTTCTTT CASSLGANTEAFF
TRBJ2-5 TRBD1 TRBV12-3/TRBV12-4 . TGTGCCAGCAGCCCCATCAGGGGGGAGACCCAGTACTTC CASSPIRGETQYF
TRBJ1-2 . TRBV3-1/TRBV3-2 . TGTGCCAGCAGCTCCCAAACGGTCGGGGGGGCGAACTATGGCTACACCTTC CASSSQTVGGANYGYTF
TRBJ1-3 TRBD1 TRBV7-6 . TGTGCCAGCAGCGGGCAGACAGGGACAGGAAACACCATATATTTT CASSGQTGTGNTIYF
TRBJ1-1 . TRBV2 once TGTGCCAGCACTAAGGGACTCGGAGGGACTGAAGCTTTCTTT CASTKGLGGTEAFF
TRBJ2-5 TRBD2 TRBV4-2 . TGTGCCAGCAGCCAAGAAGCGACTAGCGGAGGGGGGACGGAGACCCAGTACTTC CASSQEATSGGGTETQYF